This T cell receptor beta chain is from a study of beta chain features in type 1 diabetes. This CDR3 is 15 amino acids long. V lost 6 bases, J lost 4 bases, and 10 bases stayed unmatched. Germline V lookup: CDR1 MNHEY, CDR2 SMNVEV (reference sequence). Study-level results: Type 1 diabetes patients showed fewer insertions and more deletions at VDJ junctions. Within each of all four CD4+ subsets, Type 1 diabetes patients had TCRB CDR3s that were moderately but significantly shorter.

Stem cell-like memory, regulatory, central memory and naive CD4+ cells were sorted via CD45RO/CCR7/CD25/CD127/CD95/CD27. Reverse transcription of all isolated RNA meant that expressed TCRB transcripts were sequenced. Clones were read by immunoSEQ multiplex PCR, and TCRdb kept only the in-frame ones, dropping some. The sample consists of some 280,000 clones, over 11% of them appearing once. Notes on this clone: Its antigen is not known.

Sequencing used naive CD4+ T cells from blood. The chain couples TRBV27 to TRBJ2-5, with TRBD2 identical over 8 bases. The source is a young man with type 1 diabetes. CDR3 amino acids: CASRTAGEGGETQYF. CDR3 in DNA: TGTGCCAGCAGAACAGCGGGAGAGGGCGGAGAGACCCAGTACTTC.